The rows below give T cell receptor beta chains drawn from one sample of a study of blood T cell repertoires in COVID-19. Only in-frame clones appear in the TCRdb table, and some are missing; sequencing was by immunoSEQ multiplex PCR. Of over 250,000 clones in the sample, around nine tenths were seen once. The sample taken for sequencing was PBMCs or T cells enriched from blood (not recorded which). Every receptor here comes from a woman between 18 and 30 years old who had recovered from COVID-19. The CDR3 runs from the conserved cysteine through the conserved F or W. D genes are given only for firm matches. Clone size appears in some rows only: once, few, many, or a class for an expanded clone.

V: TRBV15
D: NA
J: TRBJ1-1
size: NA
DNA: TGTGCCACCAGCAGCGGACAGAGGAACACTGAAGCTTTCTTT
CDR3: CATSSGQRNTEAFF

V: TRBV7-8
D: TRBD1
J: TRBJ2-7
size: NA
DNA: TGTGCCAGCAGCTACCTATTAGGACAGGGATCCTACGAGCAGTACTTC
CDR3: CASSYLLGQGSYEQYF

V: TRBV3-1/TRBV3-2
D: TRBD1
J: TRBJ2-4
size: NA
DNA: TGTGCCAGCAGCCTGCCTTCCGGGACAGAAAAACTAGCCAAAAACATTCAGTACTTC
CDR3: CASSLPSGTEKLAKNIQYF

V: TRBV3-1/TRBV3-2
D: NA
J: TRBJ1-2
size: NA
DNA: TGTGCCAGCAGCCCCGGTCGGGGCTACACCTTC
CDR3: CASSPGRGYTF

V: TRBV5-4
D: TRBD1
J: TRBJ1-1
size: NA
DNA: TGTGCCAGCAGCTTGGAGCGGGACAGGATCTCAAAAGCTTTCTTT
CDR3: CASSLERDRISKAFF

V: TRBV29-1
D: TRBD2
J: TRBJ2-1
size: NA
DNA: TGCAGCGTTGCCGGGACTAGCGGGAGCGATGAGCAGTTCTTC
CDR3: CSVAGTSGSDEQFF

V: TRBV5-1
D: TRBD1
J: TRBJ2-1
size: NA
DNA: TGCGCCAGCAGCTTTCGACAGGGCGGTCAATCCTACAATGAGCAGTTCTTC
CDR3: CASSFRQGGQSYNEQFF

V: TRBV7-2
D: NA
J: TRBJ2-7
size: NA
DNA: TGTGCCAGCAGCTTAGAGACTTTATACGAGCAGTACTTC
CDR3: CASSLETLYEQYF

V: TRBV5-4
D: TRBD1
J: TRBJ1-2
size: NA
DNA: TGTGCCAGCAGCTTGGGATCGCTAAGGGACAGTTTAACCTATGGCTACACCTTC
CDR3: CASSLGSLRDSLTYGYTF

V: TRBV28
D: NA
J: TRBJ1-4
size: few
DNA: TGTGCCAGCAGTTCCCAAAACGGGGTGAGGAATGAAAAACTGTTTTTT
CDR3: CASSSQNGVRNEKLFF

V: TRBV14
D: NA
J: TRBJ2-1
size: NA
DNA: TGTGCCAGCAGCCACCCGACAGGCGCCCTCCTCAATGAGCAGTTCTTC
CDR3: CASSHPTGALLNEQFF

V: TRBV11-3
D: NA
J: TRBJ2-4
size: NA
DNA: TGTGCCAGCACTGATAGAACTCAAAAAAACATTCAGTACTTC
CDR3: CASTDRTQKNIQYF